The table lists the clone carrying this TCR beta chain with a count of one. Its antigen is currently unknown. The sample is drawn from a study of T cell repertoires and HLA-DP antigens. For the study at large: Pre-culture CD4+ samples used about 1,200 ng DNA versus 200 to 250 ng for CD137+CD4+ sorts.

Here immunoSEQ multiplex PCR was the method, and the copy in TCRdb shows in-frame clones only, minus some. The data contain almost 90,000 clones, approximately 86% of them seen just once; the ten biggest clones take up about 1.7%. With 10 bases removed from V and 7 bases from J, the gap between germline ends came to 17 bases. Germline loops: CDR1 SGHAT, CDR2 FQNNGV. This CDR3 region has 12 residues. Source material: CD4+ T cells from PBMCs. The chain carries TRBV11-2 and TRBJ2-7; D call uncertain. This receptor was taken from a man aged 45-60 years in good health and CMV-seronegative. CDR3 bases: TGTGCCACCCATACCGGGTTGGGGGAGCAGTACTTC. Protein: CATHTGLGEQYF.